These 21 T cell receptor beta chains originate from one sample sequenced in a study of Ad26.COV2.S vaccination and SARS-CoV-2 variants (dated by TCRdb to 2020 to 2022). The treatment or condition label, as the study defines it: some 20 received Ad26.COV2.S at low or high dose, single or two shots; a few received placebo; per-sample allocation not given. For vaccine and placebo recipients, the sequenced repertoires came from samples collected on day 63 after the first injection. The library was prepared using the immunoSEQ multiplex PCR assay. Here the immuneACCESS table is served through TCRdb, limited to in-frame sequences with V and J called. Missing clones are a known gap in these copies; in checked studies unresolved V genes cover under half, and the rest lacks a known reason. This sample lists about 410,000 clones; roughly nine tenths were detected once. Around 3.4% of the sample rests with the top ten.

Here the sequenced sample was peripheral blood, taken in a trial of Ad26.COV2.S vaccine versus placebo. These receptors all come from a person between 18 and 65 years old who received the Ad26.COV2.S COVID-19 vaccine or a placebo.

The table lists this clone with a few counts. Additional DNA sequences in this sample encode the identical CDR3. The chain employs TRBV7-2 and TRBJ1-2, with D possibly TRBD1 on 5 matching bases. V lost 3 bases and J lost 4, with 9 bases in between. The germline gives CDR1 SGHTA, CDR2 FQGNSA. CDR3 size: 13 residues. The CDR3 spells CASSFGGFYGYTF. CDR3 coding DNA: TGTGCCAGCAGCTTCGGGGGGTTCTATGGCTACACCTTC.

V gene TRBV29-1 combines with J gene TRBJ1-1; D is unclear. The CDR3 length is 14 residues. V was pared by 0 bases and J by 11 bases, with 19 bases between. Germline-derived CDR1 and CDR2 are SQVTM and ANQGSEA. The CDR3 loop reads CSVEDRQARVYAFF. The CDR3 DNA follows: TGCAGCGTTGAAGATCGGCAGGCGAGAGTGTATGCTTTCTTT.

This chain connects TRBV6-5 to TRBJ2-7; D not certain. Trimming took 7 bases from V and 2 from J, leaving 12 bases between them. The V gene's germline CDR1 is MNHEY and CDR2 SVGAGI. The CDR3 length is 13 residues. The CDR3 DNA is TGTGCCAGCACCCCGGGTGGCACCTACGAGCAGTACTTC. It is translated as CASTPGGTYEQYF.

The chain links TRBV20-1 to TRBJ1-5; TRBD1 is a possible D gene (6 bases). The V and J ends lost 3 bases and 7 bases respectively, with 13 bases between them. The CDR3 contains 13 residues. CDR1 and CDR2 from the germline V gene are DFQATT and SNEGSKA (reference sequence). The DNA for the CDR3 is TGCAGTGCTAGTGGGGGAGGGGGGCAGCCCCAGCATTTT. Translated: CSASGGGGQPQHF.

The CDR3 bases are TGTGCCAGCACCGTACGCGGGCCCAATGAAAAACTGTTTTTT. Translated, it gives CASTVRGPNEKLFF. The V and J genes are TRBV7-9 and TRBJ1-4; D uncertain. V was clipped by 7 bases and J by 5 bases, with 14 bases between them. The CDR3 is 14 amino acids. From germline, CDR1 is SEHNR and CDR2 FQNEAQ (reference sequence).

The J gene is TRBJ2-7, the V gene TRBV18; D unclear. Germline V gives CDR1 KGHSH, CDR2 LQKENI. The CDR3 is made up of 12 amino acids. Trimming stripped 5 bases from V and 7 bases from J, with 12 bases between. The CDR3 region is CASSSLEEEQYF. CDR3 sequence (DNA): TGTGCCAGCTCATCGTTAGAGGAAGAGCAGTACTTC. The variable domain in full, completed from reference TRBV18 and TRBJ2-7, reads NAGVMQNPRHLVRRRGQEARLRCSPMKGHSHVYWYRQLPEEGLKFMVYLQKENIIDESGMPKERFSAEFPKEGPSILRIQQVVRGDSAAYFCASSSLEEEQYFGPGTRLTVT.

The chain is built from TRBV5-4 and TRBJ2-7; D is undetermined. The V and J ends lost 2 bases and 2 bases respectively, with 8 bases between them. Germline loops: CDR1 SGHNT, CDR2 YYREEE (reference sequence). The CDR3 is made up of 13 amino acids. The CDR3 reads CASSLDWTYEQYF. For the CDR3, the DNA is TGTGCCAGCAGCTTAGACTGGACCTACGAGCAGTACTTC.

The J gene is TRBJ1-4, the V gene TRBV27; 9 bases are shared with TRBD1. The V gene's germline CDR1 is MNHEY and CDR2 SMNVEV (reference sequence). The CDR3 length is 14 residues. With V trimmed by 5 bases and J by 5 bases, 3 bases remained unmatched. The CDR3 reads CASSPGTGNEKLFF. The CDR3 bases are TGTGCCAGCAGTCCGGGGACAGGGAATGAAAAACTGTTTTTT.

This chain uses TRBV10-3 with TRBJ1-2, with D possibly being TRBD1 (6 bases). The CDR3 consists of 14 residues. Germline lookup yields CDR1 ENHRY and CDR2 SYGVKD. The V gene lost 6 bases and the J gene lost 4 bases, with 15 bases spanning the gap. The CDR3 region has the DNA TGTGCCATCAGGGACAGCGGCAGCATCTATGGCTACACCTTC. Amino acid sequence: CAIRDSGSIYGYTF.

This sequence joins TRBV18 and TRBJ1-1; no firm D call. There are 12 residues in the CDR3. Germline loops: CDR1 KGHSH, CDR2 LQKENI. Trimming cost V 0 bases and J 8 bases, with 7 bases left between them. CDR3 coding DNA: TGTGCCAGCTCACCACCTTGGCAGGAAGCTTTCTTT. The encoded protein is CASSPPWQEAFF. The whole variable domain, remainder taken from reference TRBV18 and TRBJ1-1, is NAGVMQNPRHLVRRRGQEARLRCSPMKGHSHVYWYRQLPEEGLKFMVYLQKENIIDESGMPKERFSAEFPKEGPSILRIQQVVRGDSAAYFCASSPPWQEAFFGQGTRLTVV.

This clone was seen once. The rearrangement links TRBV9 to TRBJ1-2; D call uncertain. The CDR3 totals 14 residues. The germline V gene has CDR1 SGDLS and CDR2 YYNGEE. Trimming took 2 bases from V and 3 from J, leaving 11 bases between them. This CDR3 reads CASSVTVTDYGYTF. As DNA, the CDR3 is TGTGCCAGCAGCGTGACCGTAACTGACTATGGCTACACCTTC.

For the CDR3, the DNA is TGTGCCAGCAGCTTGTTTTCAAGCTATGGCTACACCTTC. Amino acid sequence: CASSLFSSYGYTF. The chain is built from TRBV7-9 and TRBJ1-2, with D unresolved. The CDR3 contains 13 residues. Looked up from germline, CDR1 is SEHNR and CDR2 is FQNEAQ (reference sequence). V gave up 3 bases and J gave up 4 bases, with 9 bases separating them.

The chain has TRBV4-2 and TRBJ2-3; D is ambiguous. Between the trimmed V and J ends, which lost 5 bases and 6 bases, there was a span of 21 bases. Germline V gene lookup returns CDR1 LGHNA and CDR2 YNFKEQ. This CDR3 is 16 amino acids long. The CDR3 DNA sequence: TGTGCCAGCAGCGCCGACCCCGCGGCTCGCAGGGATACGCAGTATTTT. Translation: CASSADPAARRDTQYF.

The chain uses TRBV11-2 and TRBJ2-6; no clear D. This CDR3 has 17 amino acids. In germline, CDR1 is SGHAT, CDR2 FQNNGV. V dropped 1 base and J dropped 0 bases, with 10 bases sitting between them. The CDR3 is CASSLVWQVSGANVLTF. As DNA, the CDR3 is TGTGCCAGCAGCTTAGTCTGGCAGGTCTCTGGGGCCAACGTCCTGACTTTC.

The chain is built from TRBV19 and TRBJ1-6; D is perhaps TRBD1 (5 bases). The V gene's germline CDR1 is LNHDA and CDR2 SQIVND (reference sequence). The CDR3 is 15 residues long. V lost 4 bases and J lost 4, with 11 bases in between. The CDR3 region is CASSTQTGYNSPLHF. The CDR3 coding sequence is TGTGCCAGTAGTACCCAAACAGGATATAATTCACCCCTCCACTTT.

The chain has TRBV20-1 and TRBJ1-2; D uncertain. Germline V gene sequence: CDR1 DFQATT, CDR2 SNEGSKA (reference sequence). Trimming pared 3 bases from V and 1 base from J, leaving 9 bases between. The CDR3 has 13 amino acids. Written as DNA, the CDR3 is TGCAGTGCTAGTTCCGGGATTAACTATGGCTACACCTTC. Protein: CSASSGINYGYTF.

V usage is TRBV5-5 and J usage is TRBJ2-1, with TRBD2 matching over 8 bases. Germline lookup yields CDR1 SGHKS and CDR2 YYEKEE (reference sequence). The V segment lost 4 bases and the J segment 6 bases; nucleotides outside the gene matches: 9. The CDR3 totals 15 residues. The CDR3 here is CASSPTGGQVNEQFF. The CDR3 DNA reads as TGTGCCAGCAGCCCGACGGGGGGGCAGGTCAATGAGCAGTTCTTC.

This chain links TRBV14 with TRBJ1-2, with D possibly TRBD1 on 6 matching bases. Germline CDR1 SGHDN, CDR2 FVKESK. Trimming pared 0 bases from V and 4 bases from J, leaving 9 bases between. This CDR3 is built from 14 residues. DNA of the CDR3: TGTGCCAGCAGCCAAGATGCAGGGGTCTATGGCTACACCTTC. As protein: CASSQDAGVYGYTF.

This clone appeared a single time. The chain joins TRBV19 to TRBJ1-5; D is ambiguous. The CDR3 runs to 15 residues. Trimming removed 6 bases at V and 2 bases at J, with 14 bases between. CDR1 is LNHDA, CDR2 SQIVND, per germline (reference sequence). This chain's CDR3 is CASRMDAVGNQPQHF. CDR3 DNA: TGTGCCAGTAGAATGGACGCGGTGGGCAATCAGCCCCAGCATTTT.

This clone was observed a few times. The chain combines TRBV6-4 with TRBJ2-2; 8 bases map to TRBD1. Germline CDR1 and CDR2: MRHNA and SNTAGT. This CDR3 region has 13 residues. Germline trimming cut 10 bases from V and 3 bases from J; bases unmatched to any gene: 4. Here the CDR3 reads CATKQGDTGELFF. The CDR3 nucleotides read TGTGCCACCAAACAGGGGGACACCGGGGAGCTGTTTTTT.

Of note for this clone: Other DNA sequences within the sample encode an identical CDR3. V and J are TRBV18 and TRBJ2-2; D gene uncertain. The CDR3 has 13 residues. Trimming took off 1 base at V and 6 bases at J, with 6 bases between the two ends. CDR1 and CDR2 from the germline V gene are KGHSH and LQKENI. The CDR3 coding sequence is TGTGCCAGCTCACCACGGGAATCCGGGGAGCTGTTTTTT. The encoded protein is CASSPRESGELFF.